Listed here are 32 T cell receptor beta chains from one sample, sequenced in a study of CD8 T cells in ankylosing spondylitis. TCRdb redid the calling of the 5' RACE reads with MiXCR, one entry per CDR3 protein. This repertoire shows 35,000 to 40,000 distinct CDR3 sequences, approximately 15% found once; its top ten account for around 50%. Sequenced input: blood. These receptors originate from a male donor with ankylosing spondylitis or in good health (not recorded which).

The V gene is TRBV5-1, the J gene TRBJ2-5; D might be TRBD2 (5 bases). This CDR3 has 13 amino acids. Trimming removed 0 bases at V and 4 bases at J, with 7 bases between. Germline-derived CDR1 and CDR2 are SGHRS and YFSETQ. The CDR3 is CASSLGGRETQYF. In nucleotides, the CDR3 is TGCGCCAGCAGCTTGGGAGGGCGAGAGACCCAGTACTTC.

The chain recombines TRBV20-1 with TRBJ2-4, with 15 nucleotides matching TRBD2. CDR3 length: 16 amino acids. Germline V gene sequence: CDR1 DFQATT, CDR2 SNEGSKA (reference sequence). Trimming took 6 bases from V and 3 from J; bases not matched to a gene: 6. The CDR3 region is CSAQGLAGGYKNIQYF. CDR3 sequence (DNA): TGCAGTGCCCAGGGACTAGCGGGAGGTTACAAAAACATTCAGTACTTC.

The J gene is TRBJ2-7, the V gene TRBV20-1; D ambiguous. CDR3 length: 13 amino acids. V was clipped by 1 base and J by 2 bases, with 9 bases between them. Looked up from germline, CDR1 is DFQATT and CDR2 is SNEGSKA (reference sequence). CDR3 coding DNA: TGCAGTGCTAGAGTGGGCCAAGCCTACGAGCAGTACTTC. This encodes CSARVGQAYEQYF.

In its sample, this clonotype was seen a few times. CDR3 loop: CSARRTSGNSLLSYNEQFF. The CDR3, as DNA: TGCAGTGCTAGACGGACTAGCGGGAACAGCCTTCTCTCCTACAATGAGCAGTTCTTC. This chain connects TRBV20-1 to TRBJ2-1; TRBD2 matches at 12 bases. Germline CDR1 is DFQATT and CDR2 is SNEGSKA (reference sequence). After removal of 2 bases from V and 0 bases from J, the junction contained 11 bases not matched to a gene. CDR3 size: 19 residues.

This clonotype was seen a few times. The V gene is TRBV29-1, the J gene TRBJ2-3; 13 positions match TRBD2. The CDR3 has 15 amino acids. Trimming cost V 3 bases and J 4 bases; bases outside gene matches: 4. Germline CDR1 reads SQVTM; CDR2 reads ANQGSEA. Here the CDR3 reads CSVDGTSGISDTQYF. The CDR3 coding sequence is TGCAGCGTTGATGGGACTAGCGGGATTTCAGATACGCAGTATTTT.

This clonotype was seen once. The chain couples TRBV27 to TRBJ2-3, with TRBD2 matching over 15 bases. The V and J ends lost 6 bases and 5 bases, in that order; junction bases with no gene match: 9. From germline, CDR1 is MNHEY and CDR2 SMNVEV (reference sequence). This CDR3 has 17 residues. CDR3 nucleotides: TGTGCCAGCAGACGAGGGACTAGCGGGGGGATTCGAGATACGCAGTATTTT. This encodes CASRRGTSGGIRDTQYF.

A few counts support this clonotype. The chain links TRBV7-2 to TRBJ2-5; 14 bases are a match to TRBD2. CDR1 SGHTA and CDR2 FQGNSA come from the germline V gene. J was trimmed by 1 base and V by 5 bases; bases with no gene match: 3. The CDR3 runs 16 residues. The CDR3 loop reads CASSAGLAGGQETQYF. As DNA, the CDR3 is TGTGCCAGCAGCGCCGGACTAGCGGGGGGCCAAGAGACCCAGTACTTC.

The chain recombines TRBV29-1 with TRBJ2-7; D unresolved. Germline V lookup: CDR1 SQVTM, CDR2 ANQGSEA. Trimming pared 1 base from V and 0 bases from J, leaving 10 bases between. This CDR3 contains 14 residues. The CDR3 region is CSVEVSANSYEQYF. CDR3 nucleotides: TGCAGCGTTGAAGTTTCGGCTAACTCCTACGAGCAGTACTTC.

The V and J genes are TRBV28 and TRBJ2-3; 10 nucleotides agree with TRBD1. Losses at the gene ends were 4 bases for V and 4 bases for J; bases not matched to a gene: 2. Germline V CDR1 and CDR2: MDHEN, SYDVKM. The CDR3 loop spans 14 amino acids. The CDR3 coding sequence is TGTGCCAGCAGTTCCGGACAGGGGGCAGATACGCAGTATTTT. This encodes CASSSGQGADTQYF.

The chain couples TRBV29-1 to TRBJ2-3; D unresolved. Germline-derived CDR1 and CDR2 are SQVTM and ANQGSEA. Trimming stripped 4 bases from V and 6 bases from J, with 5 bases between. The CDR3 runs 10 residues. The CDR3: CSVAGDTQYF. The CDR3 coding sequence is TGCAGCGTTGCCGGGGATACGCAGTATTTT.

Here the CDR3 reads CASSRTGRNTEAFF. The DNA of the CDR3 is TGTGCCAGCAGTCGGACAGGGCGGAACACTGAAGCTTTCTTT. The chain is built from TRBV6-5 and TRBJ1-1; 8 bases match TRBD1. CDR1 and CDR2 from the germline V gene are MNHEY and SVGAGI. The CDR3 extends over 14 amino acids. The ends lost 5 bases at V and 1 base at J; junction bases unmatched: 3.

The V call is TRBV7-9, the J call TRBJ2-3; 7 bases line up with TRBD1. Trimming cost V 3 bases and J 0 bases; bases outside gene matches: 0. In germline, CDR1 is SEHNR, CDR2 FQNEAQ (reference sequence). The CDR3 runs to 14 residues. The CDR3, as DNA: TGTGCCAGCAGCTTGACAGGGAGCACAGATACGCAGTATTTT. It translates to CASSLTGSTDTQYF.

V usage is TRBV19 and J usage is TRBJ1-1, with 7 positions matching TRBD1. CDR1 and CDR2 from the germline V gene are LNHDA and SQIVND (reference sequence). With V trimmed by 8 bases and J by 4 bases, 10 bases remained unmatched. This CDR3 spans 14 amino acids. CDR3 amino acids: CASCLRGWGTEAFF. The CDR3 nucleotides read TGTGCCAGTTGCCTCAGGGGGTGGGGCACTGAAGCTTTCTTT.

This clonotype was found a few times. J is TRBJ2-7 and V is TRBV2; tentative D call: TRBD1 (5 bases). The ends were cut back, 8 bases at V and 2 bases at J, with 13 bases in the middle. The CDR3 is 13 amino acids. Germline assignment: CDR1 SNHLY and CDR2 FYNNEI. CDR3 residues: CASAKGDAYEQYF. The CDR3 coding sequence is TGTGCCAGCGCAAAAGGGGATGCCTACGAGCAGTACTTC.

This clonotype was seen a handful of times. The chain recombines TRBV7-9 with TRBJ2-2; D remains unclear. Germline V gene data show CDR1 as SEHNR and CDR2 as FQNEAQ (reference sequence). This CDR3 has 12 amino acids. Here the CDR3 reads CATTANTGELFF. CDR3 DNA sequence: TGTGCTACCACAGCGAACACCGGGGAGCTGTTTTTT.

DNA for the CDR3: TGTGCCAGCAGCTTAAGAAGCTCTGGGGCCAACGTCCTGACTTTC. It yields the protein CASSLRSSGANVLTF. The chain carries TRBV7-2 and TRBJ2-6, with no clear D. The CDR3 has 15 residues. Per the germline V gene, CDR1 is SGHTA and CDR2 is FQGNSA. V gave up 2 bases and J gave up 0 bases, with 5 bases separating them.

A note on this clonotype: Germline and junction disagree at one end, which may indicate a read error. This chain uses TRBV6-5 with TRBJ2-2; D is unresolved. Germline CDR1 is MNHEY and CDR2 is SVGAGI. This CDR3 has 12 residues. Written as DNA, the CDR3 is TGTGTCAGCAGGAGGAACACCGGGGAGCTGTTTTTT. This codes for CVSRRNTGELFF.

The sample holds a few counts of this clonotype. The chain employs TRBV4-3 and TRBJ2-1, with 13 positions matching TRBD2. From germline, CDR1 is LGHNA and CDR2 YSLEER. The CDR3 runs to 15 residues. V shed 3 bases, J shed 10 bases, and the junction held 6 bases outside the gene matches. The CDR3 spells CASSHTSGRAREQFF. The CDR3 nucleotides read TGCGCCAGCAGCCATACTAGCGGGAGGGCCAGAGAGCAGTTCTTC.

The chain uses TRBV2 and TRBJ2-2, with 11 nucleotides matching TRBD2. Looked up from germline, CDR1 is SNHLY and CDR2 is FYNNEI. With 4 bases clipped from V and 5 bases from J, the junction kept 0 bases outside the gene matches. The CDR3 runs to 14 residues. CDR3 coding DNA: TGTGCCAGCAGTGGACTAGCGGGGACCGGGGAGCTGTTTTTT. This translates into CASSGLAGTGELFF.

The chain recombines TRBV11-2 with TRBJ1-6, with 9 bases identical to TRBD1. The J segment lost 7 bases and the V segment lost 4 bases, leaving 2 bases of the junction unmatched. CDR1 and CDR2 (germline): SGHAT, FQNNGV. The CDR3 consists of 14 residues. In DNA, the CDR3 is TGTGCCAGCAGCTGGGACAGGGTCAATTCACCCCTCCACTTT. Amino acids: CASSWDRVNSPLHF.

Remarks on this clonotype: At one end, the junction sequence differs from germline, possibly due to a read error. In DNA form, the CDR3 reads TGCGCCAGCAGCTGGACCGGAACCGGGACAGGGAGCTTC. Encoded protein: CASSWTGTGTGSF. The genes are TRBV5-1 and TRBJ2-7; 9 bases agree with TRBD1. The germline V gene has CDR1 SGHRS and CDR2 YFSETQ. CDR3 length equals 13 residues.

In nucleotides, the CDR3 is TGTGCCAGCAGCCAGGGGGTTGGTAATGAAAAACTGTTTTTT. It encodes CASSQGVGNEKLFF. This chain connects TRBV16 to TRBJ1-4; possibly TRBD1 for D (5 bases). This CDR3 has 14 amino acids. Germline CDR1 reads KGHSY; CDR2 reads FQNENV. The germline V and J ends were trimmed by 3 bases and 4 bases, with 9 bases remaining between them.

This clonotype was seen a few times. The rearrangement joins TRBV27 to TRBJ2-1; D remains unclear. CDR3 length: 12 residues. Germline CDR1 is MNHEY and CDR2 is SMNVEV (reference sequence). With 4 bases removed from V and 3 bases from J, the gap between germline ends came to 4 bases. This CDR3 reads CASSSDYNEQFF. The DNA of the CDR3 is TGTGCCAGCAGTTCAGACTACAATGAGCAGTTCTTC.

The DNA of the CDR3 is TGTGCCAGCAGTTTTATCAGGAACACTGAAGCTTTCTTT. It specifies CASSFIRNTEAFF. The chain uses TRBV28 and TRBJ1-1; the D is unclear. V shed 3 bases and J shed 1 base, with 6 bases lying between them. Germline V gene sequence: CDR1 MDHEN, CDR2 SYDVKM. The CDR3 is 13 amino acids.

The rearrangement joins TRBV7-2 to TRBJ2-3; 12 positions agree with TRBD1. The CDR3 has 15 residues. Germline-derived CDR1 and CDR2 are SGHTA and FQGNSA. The junction had 4 bases not matched to a gene; V was cut back by 5 bases and J by 4 bases. CDR3 residues: CASSMGQGASDTQYF. DNA of the CDR3: TGTGCCAGCAGCATGGGACAGGGGGCGTCAGATACGCAGTATTTT. Combining the CDR3 with reference TRBV7-2 and TRBJ2-3 gives the whole variable domain GAGVSQSPSNKVTEKGKDVELRCDPISGHTALYWYRQSLGQGLEFLIYFQGNSAPDKSGLPSDRFSAERTGGSVSTLTIQRTQQEDSAVYLCASSMGQGASDTQYFGPGTRLTVL.

This rearrangement joins TRBV28 to TRBJ2-5; D unresolved. The CDR3 has 14 residues. Germline loops: CDR1 MDHEN, CDR2 SYDVKM. V lost 2 bases, J lost 2 bases, and 9 bases lay in between. As DNA, the CDR3 is TGTGCCAGCAGTTTAAGTTTAGTTCAAGAGACCCAGTACTTC. Protein sequence: CASSLSLVQETQYF. The full variable domain, with the rest looked up from reference TRBV28 and TRBJ2-5, is DVKVTQSSRYLVKRTGEKVFLECVQDMDHENMFWYRQDPGLGLRLIYFSYDVKMKEKGDIPEGYSVSREKKERFSLILESASTNQTSMYLCASSLSLVQETQYFGPGTRLLVL.

This clonotype has just a few counts. This chain joins TRBV14 and TRBJ2-1; no reliable D call. V was clipped by 3 bases and J by 2 bases, with 14 bases between them. Germline CDR1 reads SGHDN; CDR2 reads FVKESK. CDR3 length: 16 residues. CDR3 sequence: CASSQGWDPPYNEQFF. The CDR3 region has the DNA TGTGCCAGCAGCCAGGGGTGGGATCCACCCTACAATGAGCAGTTCTTC.

This clonotype was seen only a few times. The chain recombines TRBV27 with TRBJ2-1; a possible D gene is TRBD1 (5 bases). The V end was cut by 2 bases, the J end by 9 bases, with 14 bases between. The CDR3 loop spans 14 amino acids. Per the germline V gene, CDR1 is MNHEY and CDR2 is SMNVEV (reference sequence). Here the CDR3 DNA reads TGTGCCAGCAGTTTAGTGGGCAGGGTAACTGAGCAGTTCTTC. Its translation is CASSLVGRVTEQFF.

This clonotype appeared a few times. The rearrangement uses TRBV29-1 and TRBJ2-3; D may be TRBD2 (6 bases). Between the trimmed V and J ends, which lost 4 bases and 4 bases, there was a span of 18 bases. In germline, CDR1 is SQVTM, CDR2 ANQGSEA. This CDR3 region has 15 residues. The CDR3 loop reads CSVGREAILPDTQYF. In DNA, the CDR3 is TGCAGCGTTGGCAGGGAGGCCATTCTTCCAGATACGCAGTATTTT.

This clonotype was observed a handful of times. The chain recombines TRBV28 with TRBJ1-4; D remains ambiguous. V shed 5 bases and J shed 12 bases, with 13 bases lying between them. The CDR3 runs to 12 residues. CDR1 is MDHEN, CDR2 SYDVKM, per germline. CDR3 DNA: TGTGCCAGCAGTCCTCCGCGGGCAGAACTGTTTTTT. Protein product: CASSPPRAELFF. The whole variable domain, filled in from reference TRBV28 and TRBJ1-4, reads DVKVTQSSRYLVKRTGEKVFLECVQDMDHENMFWYRQDPGLGLRLIYFSYDVKMKEKGDIPEGYSVSREKKERFSLILESASTNQTSMYLCASSPPRAELFFGSGTQLSVL.

This clonotype was recorded a few times. The J gene is TRBJ2-2, the V gene TRBV27; the D gene is possibly TRBD2 (7 bases). The CDR3 has 14 amino acids. CDR1 MNHEY and CDR2 SMNVEV come from the germline V gene (reference sequence). The V gene lost 7 bases and the J gene lost 5 bases, with 14 bases spanning the gap. The CDR3 region is CASIRGGGTGELFF. CDR3 DNA sequence: TGTGCCAGCATTCGCGGGGGCGGGACCGGGGAGCTGTTTTTT.

This sequence joins TRBV7-2 and TRBJ2-2; no firm D call. The CDR3 loop spans 14 amino acids. Trimming shortened V by 3 bases and J by 1 base, and 6 bases separated the two germline ends. Germline values: CDR1 SGHTA, CDR2 FQGNSA. CDR3 sequence (DNA): TGTGCCAGCAGCTTGAGGAAGAACACCGGGGAGCTGTTTTTT. Amino acids: CASSLRKNTGELFF.